This T cell receptor (beta chain) was recovered during a study of control samples from healthy donors and cancer patients. Assay used: immunoSEQ multiplex PCR; TCRdb lists only in-frame clones, some missing. Of 55,000 to 70,000 clones listed, approximately 90% are singletons. This TCR was sampled from a man aged 25 to 40 with colorectal cancer. Sample: PBMCs.

The CDR3 loop reads CASSFRTGTGGEELFF. The CDR3 coding sequence is TGTGCCAGCAGTTTCCGAACCGGGACAGGGGGTGAGGAGCTGTTTTTT. The chain joins TRBV6-5 to TRBJ2-2, with TRBD1 matching over 11 bases. Germline V gene lookup returns CDR1 MNHEY and CDR2 SVGAGI. The ends lost 4 bases at V and 10 bases at J; junction bases unmatched: 11. The CDR3 is made up of 16 amino acids.